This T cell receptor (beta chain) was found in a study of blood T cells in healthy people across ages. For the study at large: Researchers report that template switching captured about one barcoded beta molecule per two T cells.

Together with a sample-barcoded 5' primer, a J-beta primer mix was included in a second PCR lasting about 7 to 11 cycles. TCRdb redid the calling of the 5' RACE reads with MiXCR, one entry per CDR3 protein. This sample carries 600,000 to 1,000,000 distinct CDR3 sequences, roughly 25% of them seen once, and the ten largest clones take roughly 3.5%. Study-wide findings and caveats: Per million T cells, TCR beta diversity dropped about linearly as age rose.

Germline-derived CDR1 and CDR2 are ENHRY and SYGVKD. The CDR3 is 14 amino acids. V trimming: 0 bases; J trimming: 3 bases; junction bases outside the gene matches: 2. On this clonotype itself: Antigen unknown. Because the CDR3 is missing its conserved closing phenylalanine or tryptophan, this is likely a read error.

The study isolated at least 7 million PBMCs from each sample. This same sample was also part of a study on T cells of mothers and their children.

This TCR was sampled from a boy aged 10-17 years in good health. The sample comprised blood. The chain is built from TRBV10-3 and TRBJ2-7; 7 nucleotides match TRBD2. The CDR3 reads CAISESGGNYEQYL. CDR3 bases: TGTGCCATCAGTGAGTCCGGGGGGAACTACGAGCAGTACCTC.